The subject of this entry is one TCR beta chain. Its specificity is unknown. After re-calling the 5' RACE reads, TCRdb lists one entry per CDR3 protein, DNA absent. This table lists over 250,000 distinct CDR3 sequences. There are 14 residues in the CDR3. The entry originates in a study of T cells expressing NK-cell markers. Study results and limitations: The study found these clonotypes also leading the CD3+CD56-NKG2C+ fraction in several donors. Certain NKG2C+ T cell clones were expanded, and their HCMV specificity remained unclear. In over 5 donors, dominant CD3+CD56+NKG2C+ clonotypes ranked among the top 10 CD8+ clonotypes.

Sequenced sample: blood T cells: a sorted CD56 or NKG2C T cell subset, CD4+ or CD8+ T cells, or bulk PBMC T cells (not recorded which). The chain recombines TRBV12-3 or TRBV12-4 with TRBJ2-5. This sequence was found in a woman aged 18 to 75 in good health. CDR3 in amino acids: CASSFHRYQETQYF.